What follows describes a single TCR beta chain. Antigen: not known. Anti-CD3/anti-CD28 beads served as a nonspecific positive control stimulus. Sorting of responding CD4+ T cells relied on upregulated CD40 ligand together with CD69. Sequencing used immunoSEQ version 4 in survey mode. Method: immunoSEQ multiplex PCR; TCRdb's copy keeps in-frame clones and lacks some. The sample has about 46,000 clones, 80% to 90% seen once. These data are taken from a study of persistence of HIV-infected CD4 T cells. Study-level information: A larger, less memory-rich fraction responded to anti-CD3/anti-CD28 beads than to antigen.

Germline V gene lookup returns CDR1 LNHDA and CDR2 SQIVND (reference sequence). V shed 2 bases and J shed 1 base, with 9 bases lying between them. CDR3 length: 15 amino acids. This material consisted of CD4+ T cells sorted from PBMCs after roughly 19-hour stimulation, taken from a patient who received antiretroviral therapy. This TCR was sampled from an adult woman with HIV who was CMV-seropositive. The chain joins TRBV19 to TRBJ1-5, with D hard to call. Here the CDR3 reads CASSIRGTSNQPQHF. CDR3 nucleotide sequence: TGTGCCAGTAGTATACGAGGTACGAGCAATCAGCCCCAGCATTTT.